This T cell receptor beta chain is from a study of tumor and adjacent non-tumor tissue in lung cancer. The wider study: Aged 31 to 76 years, patients included fewer than 11 men and a few women with stage I to III disease. About 4.17 million productive TCRbeta reads were obtained per sample on average. Study results and caveats: Higher tumor TCR diversity was associated with shorter survival.

Trimming shortened V by 0 bases and J by 0 bases, and 6 bases separated the two germline ends. Germline lookup yields CDR1 MNHEY and CDR2 SVGAGI. The CDR3 runs to 15 residues. RNA was extracted from bulk tissue without any cell sorting. This non-tumor lung sample came from over 3 cm beyond the tumor edge. This clonotype was seen at least ten times. What it binds is unknown. Three rounds of nested PCR, following a modified ARM-PCR protocol, produced the TCRbeta library. MiXCR, run by TCRdb on the multiplex PCR reads, gives a single entry per CDR3 protein. The sample lists 70,000 to 95,000 distinct CDR3 sequences, less than 85% occurring once.

This chain uses TRBV6-5 with TRBJ1-3; D perhaps matches TRBD1 (5 bases). The sample was distant non-tumor lung tissue. The origin of this receptor is a man aged 70-80 years with non-small cell lung cancer. For the CDR3, the DNA is TGTGCCAGCAGTTACTCCGGGGGCTCTGGAAACACCATATATTTT. Its protein is CASSYSGGSGNTIYF.